This T cell receptor beta chain stems from a study of CD4 T cells in relation to SARS-CoV-2 and coronaviruses. Overall study: Negative control cultures got HIV-1 Nef peptides or no peptide.

Whole-study results and caveats: No crossreactivity against non-spike viral proteins was tested here.

Sequenced by immunoSEQ multiplex PCR; TCRdb stores in-frame clones only, minus some. The data contain tens of thousands of clones, approximately 68% of them singletons. CD4+ T cells from unexposed donors were obtained before the COVID-19 pandemic (2011-2018). Isolation of CD4+ T cells took place after around eleven days in culture. As cell numbers allowed, unexposed-donor CD4+ T cells faced SARS-CoV-2 S/N and four cold-coronavirus spikes. The J segment lost 2 bases and the V segment lost 2 bases, leaving 4 bases of the junction unmatched. Looked up from germline, CDR1 is MNHEY and CDR2 is SMNVEV (reference sequence). The CDR3 contains 15 residues. This clone showed up just once. The antigen remains undetermined.

The origin of this receptor is a human donor in good health. The sample taken for sequencing was CD4+ T cells from PBMCs, cultured in vitro. The V and J genes are TRBV27 and TRBJ2-3; 7 bases are a match to TRBD2. CDR3 in amino acids: CASSLRGVFTDTQYF. CDR3 nucleotides: TGTGCCAGCAGTTTACGGGGGGTCTTCACAGATACGCAGTATTTT.